These T cell receptor beta chains were read from a single sample in a study of CD8+ T cells in alopecia areata. The data were produced by immunoSEQ multiplex PCR, yet TCRdb's version contains in-frame clones alone and is incomplete. The sample records about 210,000 clones, approximately 45% being singletons. This material consisted of CD4+ T cells sorted from blood, taken between weeks 36 and 40, from a patient treated with tofacitinib. The receptors were sampled from a human donor with alopecia areata. CDR3s include the opening cysteine and the closing phenylalanine or tryptophan. A D gene is named only where the DNA matches it firmly. Clone size is stated in some rows and not others, as once, few, many or a class when expanded.

V gene	J gene	clone size	D gene	CDR3 DNA	CDR3 protein
TRBV4-1	TRBJ2-3	few	TRBD2	TGCGCCAGCAGCGTCCTGGGCGGGAGTATGGAAGATACGCAGTATTTT	CASSVLGGSMEDTQYF
TRBV5-1	TRBJ2-5	few	NA	TGCGCCAGCAGCTTAGAGGGAGAGACCCAGTACTTC	CASSLEGETQYF
TRBV6-5	TRBJ2-7	NA	TRBD2	TGTGCCAGCAGCCCGTCAGCGGGAGCGACCTACGAGCAGTACTTC	CASSPSAGATYEQYF
TRBV7-9	TRBJ2-1	NA	NA	TGTGCCAGCACCATCGATGGAGGGAACAATGAGCAGTTCTTC	CASTIDGGNNEQFF
TRBV7-8	TRBJ2-3	many	NA	TGTGCCAGCAACCTATTCCCAGCGGGTAACGCAGATACGCAGTATTTT	CASNLFPAGNADTQYF
TRBV15	TRBJ2-7	NA	TRBD2	TGTGCCACCAGCAGAGTACAGCGGGAGGTTTCCTCCTACGAGCAGTACTTC	CATSRVQREVSSYEQYF
TRBV15	TRBJ1-5	NA	NA	TGTGCCACCAGCCCCCAGTTCGTCAGAGGGTATAGCAATCAGCCCCAGCATTTT	CATSPQFVRGYSNQPQHF
TRBV5-6	TRBJ1-2	NA	NA	TGTGCCAGCAGCACCCCTAGGGTATCGTATGGCTACACCTTC	CASSTPRVSYGYTF
TRBV19	TRBJ2-4	few	NA	TGTGCCAGTAGCCGACAGGTGGCTGGGTACATTCAGTACTTC	CASSRQVAGYIQYF
TRBV27	TRBJ2-5	NA	NA	TGTGCCAGCAGTAGGACAGCCAACCATGAGACCCAGTACTTC	CASSRTANHETQYF
TRBV5-1	TRBJ2-3	few	NA	TGCGCCAGCAGCCCTGCTCGCGGCGGCACAGATACGCAGTATTTT	CASSPARGGTDTQYF
TRBV6-5	TRBJ1-2	NA	NA	TGTGCCAGCAGTCTAGATGAGAATCGGCGGGGCTACACCTTC	CASSLDENRRGYTF
TRBV7-9	TRBJ2-2	NA	NA	TGTGCCAGCAGCCTCGACGGCATGAACACCGGGGAGCTGTTTTTT	CASSLDGMNTGELFF
TRBV29-1	TRBJ2-7	few	NA	TGCAGCGCGCTGTCTTTCCAAGGGTTCTACGAGCAGTACTTC	CSALSFQGFYEQYF
TRBV5-1	TRBJ1-1	NA	NA	TGCGCCAGCAGCCCTGGGACTGCCGGCACTGAAGCTTTCTTT	CASSPGTAGTEAFF
TRBV19	TRBJ2-7	NA	NA	TGTGCCAGTAGTATATCCCCCTACGAGCAGTACTTC	CASSISPYEQYF
TRBV7-2	TRBJ1-1	few	NA	TGTGCCAGCAGCCCCCAAAGGGGACGAGTGAACACTGAAGCTTTCTTT	CASSPQRGRVNTEAFF
TRBV25-1	TRBJ1-1	NA	NA	TGTGCCAGCAGTGAATTGGGTGGGACTGAAGCTTTCTTT	CASSELGGTEAFF
TRBV7-3	TRBJ2-5	few	NA	TGTGCTAGCAGCTTATTGTCTCAAGAGACCCAGTACTTC	CASSLLSQETQYF